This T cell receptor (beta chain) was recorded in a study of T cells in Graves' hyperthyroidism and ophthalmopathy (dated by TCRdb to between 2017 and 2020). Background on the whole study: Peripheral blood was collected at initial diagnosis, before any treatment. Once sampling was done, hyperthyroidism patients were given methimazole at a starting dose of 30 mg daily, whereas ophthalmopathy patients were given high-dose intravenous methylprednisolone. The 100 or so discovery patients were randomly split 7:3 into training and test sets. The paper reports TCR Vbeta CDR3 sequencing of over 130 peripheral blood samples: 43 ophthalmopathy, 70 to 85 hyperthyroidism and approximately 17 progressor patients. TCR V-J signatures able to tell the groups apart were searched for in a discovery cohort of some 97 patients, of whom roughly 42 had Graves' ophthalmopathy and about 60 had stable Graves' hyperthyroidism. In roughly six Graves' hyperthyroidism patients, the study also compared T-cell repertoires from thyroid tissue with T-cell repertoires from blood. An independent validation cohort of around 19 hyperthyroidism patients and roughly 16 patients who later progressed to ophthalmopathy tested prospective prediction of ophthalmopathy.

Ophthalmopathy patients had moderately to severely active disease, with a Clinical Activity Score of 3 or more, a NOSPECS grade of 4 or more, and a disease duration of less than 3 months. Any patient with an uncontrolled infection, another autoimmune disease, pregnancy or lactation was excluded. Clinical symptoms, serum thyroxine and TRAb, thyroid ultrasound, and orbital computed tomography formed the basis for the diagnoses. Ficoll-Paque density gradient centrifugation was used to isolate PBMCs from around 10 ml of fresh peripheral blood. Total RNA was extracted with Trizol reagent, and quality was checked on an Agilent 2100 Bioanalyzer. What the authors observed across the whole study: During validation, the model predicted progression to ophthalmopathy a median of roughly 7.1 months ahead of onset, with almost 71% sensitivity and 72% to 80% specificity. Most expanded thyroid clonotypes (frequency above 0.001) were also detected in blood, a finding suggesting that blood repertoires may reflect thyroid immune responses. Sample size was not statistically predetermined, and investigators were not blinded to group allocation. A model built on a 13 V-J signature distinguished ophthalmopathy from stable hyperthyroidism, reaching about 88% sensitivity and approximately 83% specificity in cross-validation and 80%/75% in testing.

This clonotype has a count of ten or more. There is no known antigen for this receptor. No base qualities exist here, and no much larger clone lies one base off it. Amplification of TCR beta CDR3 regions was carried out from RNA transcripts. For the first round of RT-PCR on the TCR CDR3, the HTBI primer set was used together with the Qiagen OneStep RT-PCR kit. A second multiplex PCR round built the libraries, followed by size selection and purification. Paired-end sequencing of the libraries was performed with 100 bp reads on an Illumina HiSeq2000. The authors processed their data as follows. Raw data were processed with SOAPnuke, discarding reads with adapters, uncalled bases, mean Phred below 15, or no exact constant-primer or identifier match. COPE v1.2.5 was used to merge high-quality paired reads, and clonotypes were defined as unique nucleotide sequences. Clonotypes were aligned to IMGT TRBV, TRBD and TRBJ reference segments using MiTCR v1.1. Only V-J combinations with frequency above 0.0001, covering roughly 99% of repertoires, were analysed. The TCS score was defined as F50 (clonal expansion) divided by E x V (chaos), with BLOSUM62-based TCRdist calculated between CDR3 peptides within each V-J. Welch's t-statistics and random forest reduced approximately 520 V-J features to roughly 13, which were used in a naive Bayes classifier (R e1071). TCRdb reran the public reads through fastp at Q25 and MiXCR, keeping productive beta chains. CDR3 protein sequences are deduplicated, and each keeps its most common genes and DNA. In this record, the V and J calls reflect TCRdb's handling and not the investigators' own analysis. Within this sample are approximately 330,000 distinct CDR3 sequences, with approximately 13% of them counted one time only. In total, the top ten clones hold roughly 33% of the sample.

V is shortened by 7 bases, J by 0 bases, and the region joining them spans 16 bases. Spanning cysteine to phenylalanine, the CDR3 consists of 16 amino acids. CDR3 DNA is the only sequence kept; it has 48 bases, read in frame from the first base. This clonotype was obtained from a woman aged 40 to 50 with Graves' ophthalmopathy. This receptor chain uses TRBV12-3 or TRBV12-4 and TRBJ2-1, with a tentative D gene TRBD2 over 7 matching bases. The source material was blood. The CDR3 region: CASTRGALISYNEQFF. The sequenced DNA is TGTGCCAGCACCCGGGGGGCCCTAATCTCCTACAATGAGCAGTTCTTC.